The 8 T cell receptor beta chains presented below share a single source sample, sequenced in a study of cytomegalovirus exposure and HLA in healthy donors. Use of 60 Vbeta and 13 Jbeta primers characterized the PCR. Some clones are missing from TCRdb's copy, which holds only in-frame ones; the method was immunoSEQ multiplex PCR. The profile shows approximately 180,000 clones, 80% to 85% of them singletons. The source material was PBMCs. Receptor source: a middle-aged woman in good health and CMV-seronegative.

CDR3 amino acids: CASSSDPGNEQFF. As DNA, the CDR3 is TGTGCCAGCAGCTCAGACCCGGGAAATGAGCAGTTCTTC. V and J are TRBV7-3 and TRBJ2-1; D possibly corresponds to TRBD2 (5 bases). The germline CDR1 and CDR2 sequences are SGHTA and FQGTGA. The germline V and J ends were trimmed by 4 bases and 7 bases, with 11 bases remaining between them. The CDR3 length is 13 residues.

This sequence joins TRBV5-1 and TRBJ1-4, with 11 nucleotides matching TRBD1. This CDR3 spans 15 amino acids. Germline-derived CDR1 and CDR2 are SGHRS and YFSETQ. J lost 7 bases, V lost 4 bases, and 6 bases had no gene match. CDR3 protein: CASSPGQGAGEKLFF. CDR3 in DNA: TGCGCCAGCAGCCCTGGACAGGGGGCGGGTGAAAAACTGTTTTTT.

This chain joins TRBV7-2 and TRBJ2-3; TRBD1 matches at 7 bases. This CDR3 spans 14 amino acids. J lost 9 bases, V lost 1 base, and 7 bases had no gene match. Germline V lookup: CDR1 SGHTA, CDR2 FQGNSA. The CDR3 DNA is TGTGCCAGCAGCTTAGTTACAGGGGCAAGGACGCAGTATTTT. It yields the protein CASSLVTGARTQYF.

The chain joins TRBV25-1 to TRBJ2-7, with D unresolved. Germline V gene lookup returns CDR1 MGHDK and CDR2 SYGVNS. The CDR3 has 14 amino acids. V was pared by 8 bases and J by 0 bases, with 14 bases between. The CDR3 DNA sequence: TGTGCCAGCGTCCAGGCGCTAAGCTCCTACGAGCAGTACGTC. Translation: CASVQALSSYEQYV.

V is TRBV7-9 and J is TRBJ2-2; no reliable D call. The CDR3 is 11 amino acids. Trimming pared 5 bases from V and 9 bases from J, leaving 7 bases between. The germline V gene encodes CDR1 SEHNR and CDR2 FQNEAQ (reference sequence). The CDR3 protein is CASSGAWELFF. CDR3 sequence (DNA): TGTGCCAGCAGCGGAGCCTGGGAGCTGTTTTTT.

The chain carries TRBV27 and TRBJ2-5; 8 nucleotides line up with TRBD1. The J call is uncertain, as TRBJ2-7 better fits the DNA end. The length of the CDR3 is 14 residues. Germline V gene sequence: CDR1 MNHEY, CDR2 SMNVEV (reference sequence). CDR3 residues: CASSLQGAAYEQYF. The CDR3 DNA reads TGTGCCAGCAGTTTACAGGGGGCAGCCTACGAGCAGTACTTC.

The chain uses TRBV18 and TRBJ1-2, with D possibly matching TRBD1 (5 bases). Per germline, CDR1 KGHSH and CDR2 LQKENI. The V end was cut by 5 bases, the J end by 2 bases, with 15 bases between. The CDR3 length is 15 residues. The CDR3 bases are TGTGCCAGCTCAAGCCGGACACTATCGAACTATGGCTACACCTTC. Its protein product is CASSSRTLSNYGYTF. The full variable domain, its missing parts supplied by reference TRBV18 and TRBJ1-2, is NAGVMQNPRHLVRRRGQEARLRCSPMKGHSHVYWYRQLPEEGLKFMVYLQKENIIDESGMPKERFSAEFPKEGPSILRIQQVVRGDSAAYFCASSSRTLSNYGYTFGSGTRLTVV.

The chain recombines TRBV5-1 with TRBJ2-1; D is possibly TRBD2 (6 bases). V was cut by 0 bases and J by 10 bases, with 14 bases left in between. Germline lookup yields CDR1 SGHRS and CDR2 YFSETQ. This CDR3 contains 14 residues. For the CDR3, the DNA is TGCGCCAGCAGCTTGGATCGGAGGGCCGGCGAGCAGTTCTTC. Translation: CASSLDRRAGEQFF.